The clone carrying this TCR beta chain was counted only a few times. The antigen remains unidentified. The data derive from a study of T cell repertoires in cytomegalovirus infection. Via MiXCR, TCRdb re-called the reads, giving one row per CDR3 protein. The sample carries around 800,000 distinct CDR3 sequences, about 31% recorded once. This clonotype was obtained from a human donor in good health (CMV status not recorded). Some clones in this sample may be carry-over from other donors' samples. The starting material was cultured CD8+ T cells from PBMCs, obtained from culture after CMV antigen stimulation.

DNA for the CDR3: TGTGCCGGGGGGCAGGTTGGAACCGGGGAGCTGTTTTTT. Translation gives CAGGQVGTGELFF. The V call is TRBV6-5, the J call TRBJ2-2; D may match TRBD1 or TRBD2 (6 bases each). Trimming took 11 bases from V and 5 from J, leaving 15 bases between them. CDR1 and CDR2 from the germline V gene are MNHEY and SVGAGI. CDR3 length equals 13 residues.